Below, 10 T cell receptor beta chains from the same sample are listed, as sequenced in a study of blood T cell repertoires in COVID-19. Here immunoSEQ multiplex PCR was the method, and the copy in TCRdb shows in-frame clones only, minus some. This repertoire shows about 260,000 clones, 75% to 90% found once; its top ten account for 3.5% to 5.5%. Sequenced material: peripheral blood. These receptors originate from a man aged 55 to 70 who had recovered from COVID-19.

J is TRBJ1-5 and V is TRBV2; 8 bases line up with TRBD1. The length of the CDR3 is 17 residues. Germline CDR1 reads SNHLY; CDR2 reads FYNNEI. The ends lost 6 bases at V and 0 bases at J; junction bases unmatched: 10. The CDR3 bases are TGTGCCAGCAGCGTCCCGGGACAGGCTTATAGCAATCAGCCCCAGCATTTT. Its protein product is CASSVPGQAYSNQPQHF.

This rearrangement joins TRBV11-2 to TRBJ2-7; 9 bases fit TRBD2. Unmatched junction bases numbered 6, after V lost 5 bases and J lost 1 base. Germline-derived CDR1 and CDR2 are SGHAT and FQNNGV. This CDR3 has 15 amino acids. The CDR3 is CASSPASGGSYEQYF. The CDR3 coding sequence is TGTGCCAGCAGCCCCGCCAGCGGGGGGTCCTACGAGCAGTACTTC.

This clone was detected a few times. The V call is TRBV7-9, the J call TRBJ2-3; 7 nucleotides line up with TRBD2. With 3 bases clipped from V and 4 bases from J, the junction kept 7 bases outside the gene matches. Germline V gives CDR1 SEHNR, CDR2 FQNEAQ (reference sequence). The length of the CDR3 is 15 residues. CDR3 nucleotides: TGTGCCAGCAGCTTCGGACTAGGTAGTGCAGATACGCAGTATTTT. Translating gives CASSFGLGSADTQYF. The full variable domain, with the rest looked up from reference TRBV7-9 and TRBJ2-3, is DTGVSQNPRHKITKRGQNVTFRCDPISEHNRLYWYRQTLGQGPEFLTYFQNEAQLEKSRLLSDRFSAERPKGSFSTLEIQRTEQGDSAMYLCASSFGLGSADTQYFGPGTRLTVL.

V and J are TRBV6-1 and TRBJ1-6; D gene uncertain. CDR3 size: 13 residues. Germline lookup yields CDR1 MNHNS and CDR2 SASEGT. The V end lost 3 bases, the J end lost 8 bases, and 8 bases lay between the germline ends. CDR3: CASSETMDSPLHF. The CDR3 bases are TGTGCCAGCAGTGAGACTATGGATTCACCCCTCCACTTT.

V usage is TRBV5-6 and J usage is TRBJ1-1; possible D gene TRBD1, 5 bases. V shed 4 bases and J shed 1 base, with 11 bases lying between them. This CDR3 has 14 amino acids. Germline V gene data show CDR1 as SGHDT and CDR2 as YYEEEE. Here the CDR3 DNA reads TGTGCCAGCAGCCGTCTGGGGCGGAACACTGAAGCTTTCTTT. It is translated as CASSRLGRNTEAFF.

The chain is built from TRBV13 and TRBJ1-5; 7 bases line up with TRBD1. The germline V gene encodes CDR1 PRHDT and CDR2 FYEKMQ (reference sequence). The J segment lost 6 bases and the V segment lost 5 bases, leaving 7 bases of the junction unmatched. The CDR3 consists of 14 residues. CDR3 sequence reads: CASSAGQVGQPQHF. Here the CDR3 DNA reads TGTGCCAGCAGCGCCGGACAGGTGGGTCAGCCCCAGCATTTT.

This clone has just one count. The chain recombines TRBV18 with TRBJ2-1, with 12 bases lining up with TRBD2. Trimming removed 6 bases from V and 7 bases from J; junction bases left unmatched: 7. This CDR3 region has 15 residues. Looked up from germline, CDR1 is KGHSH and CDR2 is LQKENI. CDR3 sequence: CASSPLAGGRNEQFF. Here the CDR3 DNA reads TGTGCCAGCTCCCCCCTAGCGGGAGGGAGGAATGAGCAGTTCTTC. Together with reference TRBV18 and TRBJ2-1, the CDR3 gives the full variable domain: NAGVMQNPRHLVRRRGQEARLRCSPMKGHSHVYWYRQLPEEGLKFMVYLQKENIIDESGMPKERFSAEFPKEGPSILRIQQVVRGDSAAYFCASSPLAGGRNEQFFGPGTRLTVL.

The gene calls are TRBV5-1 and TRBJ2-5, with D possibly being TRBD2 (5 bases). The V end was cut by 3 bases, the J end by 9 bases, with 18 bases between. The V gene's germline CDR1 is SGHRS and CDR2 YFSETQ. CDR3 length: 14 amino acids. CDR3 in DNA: TGCGCCAGCAGCTCGACCGGGCTCGACGGGGCCCAGTACTTC. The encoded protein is CASSSTGLDGAQYF.

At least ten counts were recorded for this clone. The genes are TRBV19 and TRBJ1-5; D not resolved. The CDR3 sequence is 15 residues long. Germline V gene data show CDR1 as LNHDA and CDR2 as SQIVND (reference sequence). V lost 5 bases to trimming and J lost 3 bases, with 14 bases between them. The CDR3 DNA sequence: TGTGCCAGTAGTCTAGGCGCCTACCCCAATCAGCCCCAGCATTTT. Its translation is CASSLGAYPNQPQHF.

DNA for the CDR3: TGTGCCAGCAGCAAAGGGTGTGAGGCTTTCTTT. It codes for CASSKGCEAFF. V usage is TRBV21-1 and J usage is TRBJ1-1. TRBV21-1 corresponds to a pseudogene. The CDR3 consists of 11 residues.